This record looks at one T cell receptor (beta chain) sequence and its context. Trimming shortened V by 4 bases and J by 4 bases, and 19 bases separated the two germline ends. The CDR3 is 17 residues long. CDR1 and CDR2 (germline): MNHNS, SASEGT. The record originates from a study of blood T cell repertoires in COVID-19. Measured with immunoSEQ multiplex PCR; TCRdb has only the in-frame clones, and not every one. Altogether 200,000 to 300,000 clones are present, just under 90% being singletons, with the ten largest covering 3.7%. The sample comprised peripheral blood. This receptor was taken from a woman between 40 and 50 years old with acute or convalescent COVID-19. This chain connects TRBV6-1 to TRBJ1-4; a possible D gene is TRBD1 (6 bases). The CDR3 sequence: CASSGSGTSLLNEKLFF. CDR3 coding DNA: TGTGCCAGCAGTGGTTCAGGGACAAGCCTCCTTAATGAAAAACTGTTTTTT.